This T cell receptor (beta chain) was profiled in a study of blood T cell repertoires in COVID-19. Study-level background: Nucleic acid was either cDNA or gDNA, and it came from T cells, B-cell-depleted T cells, or PBMCs.

The cohort comprised adults aged roughly 18 to 90 years residing in about two dozen US areas. Original processing methods: How many nucleated cells were present was estimated from reference gene primer amplification. This table comes from immunoSEQ multiplex PCR, and its TCRdb copy is limited to in-frame clones, with some not included. Clone size and the V and J calls come from that table; the DNA yielded D and trimming. The sample comprises over 250,000 clones, roughly 86% of which are singletons, and over 2.5% rests with the top ten. The CDR3 extends over 15 amino acids. V was clipped by 3 bases and J by 5 bases; unmatched bases: 4. CDR1 LGHNA and CDR2 YSLEER come from the germline V gene.

This TCR came from a woman aged 18 to 35 who had recovered from COVID-19. The genes are TRBV4-3 and TRBJ1-6, with 7 bases lining up with TRBD1. The sequencing sample was made of PBMCs or T cells enriched from blood (not recorded which). The CDR3 DNA is TGCGCCAGCAGCCAGGAAGGGACAGATAATTCACCCCTCCACTTT. The encoded protein is CASSQEGTDNSPLHF.